This record covers a single T cell receptor (beta chain). The antigen remains undetermined. This entry is derived from a study of cytomegalovirus exposure and HLA in healthy donors. PCR was performed using 60 Vbeta and 13 Jbeta primers. Some clones are missing from TCRdb's copy, which holds only in-frame ones; the method was immunoSEQ multiplex PCR. This table has roughly 120,000 clones, 73% appearing once. V was clipped by 2 bases and J by 8 bases; unmatched bases: 18. The germline V gene has CDR1 KGHSH and CDR2 LQKENI. The CDR3 loop spans 18 amino acids. Findings and caveats of the study: Information on immune exposure was restricted to one variable (CMV serostatus).

The source is a woman aged 40 to 55 in good health and CMV-seropositive. This chain connects TRBV18 to TRBJ1-2; 9 bases map to TRBD1. The source material was PBMCs. The chain's CDR3 is CASSPWAGQGAREYGYTF. The CDR3 coding sequence is TGTGCCAGCTCACCATGGGCGGGACAGGGTGCAAGAGAGTACGGCTACACCTTC.